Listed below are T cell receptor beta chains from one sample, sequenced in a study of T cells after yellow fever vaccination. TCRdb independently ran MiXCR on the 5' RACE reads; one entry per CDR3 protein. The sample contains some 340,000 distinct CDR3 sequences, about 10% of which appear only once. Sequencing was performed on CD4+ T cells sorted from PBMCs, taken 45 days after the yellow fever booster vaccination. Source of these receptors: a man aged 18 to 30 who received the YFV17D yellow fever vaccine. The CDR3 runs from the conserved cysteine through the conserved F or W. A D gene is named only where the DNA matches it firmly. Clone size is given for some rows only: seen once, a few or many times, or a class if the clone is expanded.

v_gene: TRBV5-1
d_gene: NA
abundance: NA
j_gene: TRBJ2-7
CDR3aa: CASSQTGPSYEQYF
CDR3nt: TGCGCCAGCAGCCAAACAGGACCCTCCTACGAGCAGTACTTC

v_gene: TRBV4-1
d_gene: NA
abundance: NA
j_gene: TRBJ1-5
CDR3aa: CASSQVVKSVGRVWPQHF
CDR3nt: TGCGCCAGCAGCCAAGTGGTCAAGTCGGTCGGTCGCGTGTGGCCCCAGCATTTT

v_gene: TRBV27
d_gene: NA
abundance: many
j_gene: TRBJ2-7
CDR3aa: CASSPGGRGSTYEQYF
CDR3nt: TGTGCCAGCAGTCCAGGGGGGCGGGGGTCTACCTACGAGCAGTACTTC

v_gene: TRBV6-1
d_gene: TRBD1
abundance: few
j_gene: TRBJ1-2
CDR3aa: CAIYRDSAYGYTF
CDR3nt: TGTGCCATCTACCGGGACAGTGCCTATGGCTACACCTTC

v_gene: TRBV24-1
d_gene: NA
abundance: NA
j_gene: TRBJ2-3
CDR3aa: CATSGSGAAFGTDTQYF
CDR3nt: TGTGCCACCTCAGGGTCGGGGGCGGCTTTTGGCACAGATACGCAGTATTTT

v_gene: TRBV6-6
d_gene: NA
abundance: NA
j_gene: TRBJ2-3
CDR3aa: CASTLGGPGTDTQYF
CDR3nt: TGTGCCAGCACCCTTGGGGGGCCCGGCACAGATACGCAGTATTTT

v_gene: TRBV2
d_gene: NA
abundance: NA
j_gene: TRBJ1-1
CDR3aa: CASSENWNLNTEAFF
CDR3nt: TGTGCCAGCAGTGAAAACTGGAACTTGAACACTGAAGCTTTCTTT

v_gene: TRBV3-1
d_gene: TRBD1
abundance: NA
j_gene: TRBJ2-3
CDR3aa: CASSDRVGPDTQYF
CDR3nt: TGTGCCAGCAGCGACAGGGTGGGACCAGATACGCAGTATTTT

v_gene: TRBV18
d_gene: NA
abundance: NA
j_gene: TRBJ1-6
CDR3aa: CASSLSRGSNSPLHF
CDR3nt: TGTGCCAGCTCACTTTCCAGGGGCAGTAATTCACCCCTCCACTTT

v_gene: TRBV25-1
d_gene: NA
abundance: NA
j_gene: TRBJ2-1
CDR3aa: CASSEIGRQNEQFF
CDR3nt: TGTGCCAGCAGTGAAATAGGCAGGCAGAATGAGCAGTTCTTC